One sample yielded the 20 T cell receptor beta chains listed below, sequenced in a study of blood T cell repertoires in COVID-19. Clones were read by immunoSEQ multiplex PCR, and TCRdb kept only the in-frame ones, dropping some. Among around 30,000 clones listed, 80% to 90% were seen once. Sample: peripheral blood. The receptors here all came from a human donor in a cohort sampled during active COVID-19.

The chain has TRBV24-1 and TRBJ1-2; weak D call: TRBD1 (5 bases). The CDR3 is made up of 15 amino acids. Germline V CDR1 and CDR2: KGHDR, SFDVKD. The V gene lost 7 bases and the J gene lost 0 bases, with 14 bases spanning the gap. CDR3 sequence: CATRPSGAANYGYTF. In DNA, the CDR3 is TGTGCCACCAGGCCCAGTGGGGCAGCTAACTATGGCTACACCTTC.

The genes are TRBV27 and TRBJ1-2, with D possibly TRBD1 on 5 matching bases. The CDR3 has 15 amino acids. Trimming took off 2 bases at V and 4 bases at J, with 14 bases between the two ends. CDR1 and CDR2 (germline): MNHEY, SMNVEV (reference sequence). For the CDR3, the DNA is TGTGCCAGCAGTTTAAAGGGGCTAGGCCCCTATGGCTACACCTTC. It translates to CASSLKGLGPYGYTF.

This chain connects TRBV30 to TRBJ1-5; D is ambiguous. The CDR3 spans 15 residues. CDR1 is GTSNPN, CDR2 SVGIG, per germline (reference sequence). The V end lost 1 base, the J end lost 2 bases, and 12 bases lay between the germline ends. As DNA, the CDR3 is TGTGCCTGGAGTGGGTCGGGAGCGGGCAATCAGCCCCAGCATTTT. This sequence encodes CAWSGSGAGNQPQHF. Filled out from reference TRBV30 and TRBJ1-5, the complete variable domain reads SQTIHQWPATLVQPVGSPLSLECTVEGTSNPNLYWYRQAAGRGLQLLFYSVGIGQISSEVPQNLSASRPQDRQFILSSKKLLLSDSGFYLCAWSGSGAGNQPQHFGDGTRLSIL.

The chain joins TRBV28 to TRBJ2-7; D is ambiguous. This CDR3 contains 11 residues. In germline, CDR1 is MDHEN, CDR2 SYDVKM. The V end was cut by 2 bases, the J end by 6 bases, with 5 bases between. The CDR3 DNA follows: TGTGCCAGCAGTTTAAGCGCCGAGCAGTACTTC. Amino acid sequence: CASSLSAEQYF.

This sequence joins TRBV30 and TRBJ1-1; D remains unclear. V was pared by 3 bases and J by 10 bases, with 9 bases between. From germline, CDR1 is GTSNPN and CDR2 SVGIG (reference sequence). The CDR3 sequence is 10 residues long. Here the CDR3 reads CAWSRATAFF. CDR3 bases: TGTGCCTGGAGCCGTGCTACAGCTTTCTTT.

CDR3 sequence (DNA): TGTGCCAGCAGTGAATCCGGTCACTACCTCCAAGAGACCCAGTACTTC. It encodes CASSESGHYLQETQYF. This chain connects TRBV6-1 to TRBJ2-5; D remains ambiguous. Trimming left V 2 bases short and J 1 base short, with 14 bases between. This CDR3 is 16 amino acids long. Germline V gene sequence: CDR1 MNHNS, CDR2 SASEGT.

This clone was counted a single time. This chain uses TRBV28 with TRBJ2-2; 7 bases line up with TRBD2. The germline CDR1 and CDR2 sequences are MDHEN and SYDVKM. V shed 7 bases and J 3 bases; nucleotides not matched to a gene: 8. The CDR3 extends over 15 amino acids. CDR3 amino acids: CASTPLGRDTGELFF. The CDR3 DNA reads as TGTGCCAGCACCCCCCTTGGGAGGGACACCGGGGAGCTGTTTTTT.

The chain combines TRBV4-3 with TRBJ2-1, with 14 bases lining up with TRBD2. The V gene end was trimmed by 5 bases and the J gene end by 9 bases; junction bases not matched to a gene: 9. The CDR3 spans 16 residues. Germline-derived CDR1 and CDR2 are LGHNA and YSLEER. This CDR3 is CASSRLAGGQGGEQFF. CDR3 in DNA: TGCGCCAGCAGCAGACTAGCGGGGGGGCAAGGGGGTGAGCAGTTCTTC.

The CDR3 DNA is TGTGCCAGCAGTGACGAGGAGAACACTGAAGCTTTCTTT. As protein: CASSDEENTEAFF. V is TRBV6-4 and J is TRBJ1-1; no reliable D call. Germline values: CDR1 MRHNA, CDR2 SNTAGT. The CDR3 runs to 13 residues. V was clipped by 2 bases and J by 1 base, with 5 bases between them.

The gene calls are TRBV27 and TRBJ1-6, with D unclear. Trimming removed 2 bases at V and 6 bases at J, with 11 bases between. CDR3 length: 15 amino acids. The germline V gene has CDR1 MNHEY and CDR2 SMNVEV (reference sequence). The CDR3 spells CASSLAGRFNSPLHF. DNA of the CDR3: TGTGCCAGCAGTTTAGCCGGCAGGTTTAATTCACCCCTCCACTTT.

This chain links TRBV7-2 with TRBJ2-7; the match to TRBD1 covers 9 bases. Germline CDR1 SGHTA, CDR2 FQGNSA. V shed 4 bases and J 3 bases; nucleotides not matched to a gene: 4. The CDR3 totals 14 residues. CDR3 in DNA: TGTGCCAGCAGCTGGACAGGGGTTATCTACGAGCAGTACTTC. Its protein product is CASSWTGVIYEQYF.

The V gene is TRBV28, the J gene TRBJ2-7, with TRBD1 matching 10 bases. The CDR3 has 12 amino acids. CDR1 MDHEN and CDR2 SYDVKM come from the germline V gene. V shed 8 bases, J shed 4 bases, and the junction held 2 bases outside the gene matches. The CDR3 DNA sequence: TGTGCCAGCCGGACAGGGGGATACGAGCAGTACTTC. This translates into CASRTGGYEQYF. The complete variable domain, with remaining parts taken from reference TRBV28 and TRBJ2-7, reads DVKVTQSSRYLVKRTGEKVFLECVQDMDHENMFWYRQDPGLGLRLIYFSYDVKMKEKGDIPEGYSVSREKKERFSLILESASTNQTSMYLCASRTGGYEQYFGPGTRLTVT.

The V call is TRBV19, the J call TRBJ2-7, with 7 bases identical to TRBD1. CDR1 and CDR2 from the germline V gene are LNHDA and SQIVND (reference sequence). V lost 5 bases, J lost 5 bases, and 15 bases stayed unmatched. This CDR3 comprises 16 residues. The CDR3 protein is CASSPLGDRVGNEQYF. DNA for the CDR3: TGTGCCAGTAGTCCCCTTGGAGACAGGGTCGGGAACGAGCAGTACTTC.

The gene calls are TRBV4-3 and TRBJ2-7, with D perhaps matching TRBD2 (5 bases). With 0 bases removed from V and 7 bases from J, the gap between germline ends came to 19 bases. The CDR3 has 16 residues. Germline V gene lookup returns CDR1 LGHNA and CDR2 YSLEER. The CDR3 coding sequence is TGCGCCAGCAGCCAAGATCGTACACAGAGGTGGAGGGAGCAGTACTTC. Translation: CASSQDRTQRWREQYF.

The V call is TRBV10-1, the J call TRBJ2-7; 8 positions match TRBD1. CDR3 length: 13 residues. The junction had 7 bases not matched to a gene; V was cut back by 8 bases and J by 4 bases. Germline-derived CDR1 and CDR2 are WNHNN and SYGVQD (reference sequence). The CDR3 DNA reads TGCGCCAGCTGGACAGGGCCTATTTACGAGCAGTACTTC. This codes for CASWTGPIYEQYF.

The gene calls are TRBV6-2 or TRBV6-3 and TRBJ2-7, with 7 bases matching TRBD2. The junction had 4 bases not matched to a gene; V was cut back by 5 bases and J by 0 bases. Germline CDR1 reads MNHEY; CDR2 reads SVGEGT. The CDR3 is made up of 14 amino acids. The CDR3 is CASSRGDYSYEQYF. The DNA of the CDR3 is TGTGCCAGCAGTAGAGGGGACTACTCCTACGAGCAGTACTTC.

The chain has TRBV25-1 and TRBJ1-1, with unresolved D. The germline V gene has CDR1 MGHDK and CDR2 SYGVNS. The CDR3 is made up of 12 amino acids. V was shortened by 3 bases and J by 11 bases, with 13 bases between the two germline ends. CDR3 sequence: CASSEGSGGAFF. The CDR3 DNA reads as TGTGCCAGCAGTGAGGGTTCTGGAGGGGCTTTCTTT.

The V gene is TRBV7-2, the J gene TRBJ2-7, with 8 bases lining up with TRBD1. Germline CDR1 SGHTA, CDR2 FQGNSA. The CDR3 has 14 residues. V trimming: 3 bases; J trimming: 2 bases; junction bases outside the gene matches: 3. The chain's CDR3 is CASSFSGGPYEQYF. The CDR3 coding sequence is TGTGCCAGCAGCTTTTCAGGGGGCCCCTACGAGCAGTACTTC.

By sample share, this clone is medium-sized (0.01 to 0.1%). The CDR3 sequence: CASSSGGATDTQYF. The CDR3 nucleotides read TGTGCCAGCAGTAGCGGGGGGGCCACAGATACGCAGTATTTT. The gene calls are TRBV6-2 or TRBV6-3 and TRBJ2-3, with 10 positions matching TRBD2. Germline trimming cut 5 bases from V and 2 bases from J; bases unmatched to any gene: 1. This CDR3 has 14 amino acids. From germline, CDR1 is MNHEY and CDR2 SVGEGT.

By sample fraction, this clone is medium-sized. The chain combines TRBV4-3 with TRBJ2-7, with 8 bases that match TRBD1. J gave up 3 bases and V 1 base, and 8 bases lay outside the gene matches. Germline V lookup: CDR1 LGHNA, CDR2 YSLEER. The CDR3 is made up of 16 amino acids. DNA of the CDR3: TGCGCCAGCAGCCAAGCCCTGGACAGGGCCTTCTACGAGCAGTACTTC. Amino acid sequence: CASSQALDRAFYEQYF.